These 30 T cell receptor beta chains originate from one sample sequenced in a study of CD8 T cells in ankylosing spondylitis (dated by TCRdb to 2016 to 2017). The library was generated by 5' RACE. Sequencing used an Illumina HiSeq 2500. TCRdb ran its own pipeline on the public reads, namely fastp trimming at Q25 and MiXCR clone calling, and kept in-frame beta chains. For every CDR3 protein sequence, its rows merge into one entry that carries the most common genes and DNA. This sample has 80,000 to 100,000 distinct CDR3 sequences in its table, and almost 8.5% of those were observed once. The top ten constitute 9.9% of the sample. The sample was blood, either unsorted or a sorted T cell fraction (not recorded which). The receptors here all came from a male donor with ankylosing spondylitis or in good health (not recorded which).

Ten or more counts support this clonotype. The chain combines TRBV7-3 with TRBJ2-1, with 9 bases matching TRBD1. This CDR3 region has 15 residues. Unmatched junction bases numbered 3, after V lost 2 bases and J lost 4 bases. Germline V gene data show CDR1 as SGHTA and CDR2 as FQGTGA. The CDR3 nucleotides read TGTGCCAGCAGCTTAGGGACAGGGCTTTACAATGAGCAGTTCTTC. This encodes CASSLGTGLYNEQFF.

This clonotype has ten or more counts. The CDR3, as DNA: TGTGCCAGCAGCTCCCCGGGACAGGCCGAATCCACCGGGGAGCTGTTTTTT. Translating it yields CASSSPGQAESTGELFF. The chain is built from TRBV7-9 and TRBJ2-2; TRBD1 matches at 8 bases. Germline trimming cut 4 bases from V and 4 bases from J; bases unmatched to any gene: 11. Germline loops: CDR1 SEHNR, CDR2 FQNEAQ (reference sequence). The CDR3 runs to 17 residues.

This clonotype was seen repeatedly, ten times or more. The V gene is TRBV11-2, the J gene TRBJ1-6; TRBD1 aligns across 8 bases. The J segment lost 7 bases and the V segment lost 4 bases, leaving 6 bases of the junction unmatched. Germline CDR1 SGHAT, CDR2 FQNNGV. CDR3 length equals 15 residues. The CDR3: CASSSLRDRNSPLHF. CDR3 coding DNA: TGTGCCAGCAGCTCCCTCAGGGACAGGAATTCACCCCTCCACTTT.

This clonotype was seen at least ten times. The rearrangement uses TRBV2 and TRBJ2-2; tentative D call: TRBD2 (5 bases). Trimming removed 8 bases from V and 2 bases from J, with 18 bases in between. The CDR3 is made up of 16 amino acids. Germline CDR1 SNHLY, CDR2 FYNNEI. The CDR3 DNA reads TGTGCCAGCGTGTTCGGGGAAGGCGGCAACACCGGGGAGCTGTTTTTT. Its protein is CASVFGEGGNTGELFF.

This clonotype was detected ten times or more. The chain uses TRBV13 and TRBJ2-1; the D is unclear. Germline V gene data show CDR1 as PRHDT and CDR2 as FYEKMQ (reference sequence). This CDR3 region has 15 residues. Trimming took 1 base from V and 0 from J, leaving 7 bases between them. In DNA, the CDR3 is TGTGCCAGCAGCTTAGTGTGGGTCTCCTACAATGAGCAGTTCTTC. Its protein product is CASSLVWVSYNEQFF.

This clonotype was counted many times. The rearrangement links TRBV15 to TRBJ2-1; TRBD2 matches at 8 bases. The CDR3 runs 16 residues. Germline V gene lookup returns CDR1 LNHNV and CDR2 YYDKDF (reference sequence). Unmatched junction bases numbered 12, after V lost 4 bases and J lost 7 bases. Here the CDR3 reads CATSKKRAGGSNEQFF. The CDR3 DNA is TGTGCCACCAGCAAGAAGAGGGCGGGGGGTTCTAATGAGCAGTTCTTC.

This clonotype was counted ten times or more. The rearrangement joins TRBV19 to TRBJ1-2; no reliable D call. The CDR3 extends over 11 amino acids. Between the trimmed V and J ends, which lost 5 bases and 7 bases, there was a span of 8 bases. Germline V lookup: CDR1 LNHDA, CDR2 SQIVND (reference sequence). In DNA, the CDR3 is TGTGCCAGTAGTTCTCCGGGTGGCTACACCTTC. The encoded protein is CASSSPGGYTF.

In this sample, this clonotype turned up a few times. Given a much more abundant clone one base away, this may be a read error. This chain connects TRBV16 to TRBJ1-2; D remains unclear. CDR1 is KGHSY, CDR2 FQNENV, per germline. The length of the CDR3 is 14 residues. Trimming removed 1 base from V and 10 bases from J, with 16 bases in between. CDR3 in DNA: TGTGCCAGCAGCCAATTACCCGGGGAGAATGTCTACACCTTC. Amino acids: CASSQLPGENVYTF.

The chain is built from TRBV12-3 or TRBV12-4 and TRBJ2-7; D is possibly TRBD1 (6 bases). V lost 5 bases to trimming and J lost 8 bases, with 19 bases between them. The CDR3 is 14 residues long. The chain's CDR3 is CASSPQGVGPKQYF. The CDR3, as DNA: TGTGCCAGCAGTCCACAGGGTGTGGGGCCTAAGCAGTACTTC.

This clonotype was recorded many times. The genes are TRBV20-1 and TRBJ2-1, with 8 nucleotides matching TRBD2. Germline V CDR1 and CDR2: DFQATT, SNEGSKA (reference sequence). V shed 6 bases, J shed 2 bases, and the junction held 6 bases outside the gene matches. This CDR3 is built from 14 residues. Here the CDR3 reads CSAKRELAYNEQFF. CDR3 DNA sequence: TGCAGTGCCAAGCGGGAGCTTGCCTACAATGAGCAGTTCTTC.

CDR3 nucleotide sequence: TGTGCCACCCTAAGAGTGGGGACCCAGTACTTC. It specifies CATLRVGTQYF. This chain links TRBV6-5 with TRBJ2-5; the D is unclear. CDR3 length: 11 residues. The V end was cut by 10 bases, the J end by 7 bases, with 13 bases between. The germline CDR1 and CDR2 sequences are MNHEY and SVGAGI.

The gene calls are TRBV20-1 and TRBJ2-1, with 10 bases lining up with TRBD2. CDR1 and CDR2 (germline): DFQATT, SNEGSKA (reference sequence). J was trimmed by 0 bases and V by 3 bases; bases with no gene match: 5. The CDR3 spans 16 residues. The CDR3 spells CSARSSGGSSYNEQFF. The CDR3 DNA reads as TGCAGTGCTAGGAGTAGCGGGGGGAGCTCCTACAATGAGCAGTTCTTC.

The V gene is TRBV10-1, the J gene TRBJ1-1; D possibly corresponds to TRBD1 (6 bases). The CDR3 runs to 17 residues. Trimming left V 0 bases short and J 2 bases short, with 16 bases between. The V gene's germline CDR1 is WNHNN and CDR2 SYGVQD (reference sequence). CDR3 sequence (DNA): TGCGCCAGCAGTGAGTCCTCGGAGGACAGAGATAACACTGAAGCTTTCTTT. It encodes CASSESSEDRDNTEAFF.

This clonotype has at least ten counts. This chain links TRBV7-2 with TRBJ2-7; unclear D gene. Per germline, CDR1 SGHTA and CDR2 FQGNSA. The CDR3 is 14 residues long. The V end was cut by 2 bases, the J end by 2 bases, with 10 bases between. As DNA, the CDR3 is TGTGCCAGCAGCTTATGGGAACGCACCTACGAGCAGTACTTC. Its protein product is CASSLWERTYEQYF.

This clonotype has a count of ten or more. This rearrangement joins TRBV28 to TRBJ1-2; no reliable D call. The germline V and J ends were trimmed by 7 bases and 2 bases, with 14 bases remaining between them. The CDR3 is made up of 14 amino acids. Germline V gene data show CDR1 as MDHEN and CDR2 as SYDVKM. The CDR3: CASIAVGPNYGYTF. CDR3 coding DNA: TGTGCCAGCATCGCGGTAGGGCCGAACTATGGCTACACCTTC.

This clonotype was found many times. This chain uses TRBV7-2 with TRBJ2-7; the D is unclear. This CDR3 contains 14 residues. CDR1 and CDR2 (germline): SGHTA, FQGNSA. Trimming removed 5 bases from V and 3 bases from J, with 14 bases in between. CDR3 sequence: CASSQNTAYYEQYF. DNA for the CDR3: TGTGCCAGCAGCCAAAATACCGCTTACTACGAGCAGTACTTC.

Only a few counts were recorded for this clonotype. The chain is built from TRBV7-2 and TRBJ1-6; 9 bases map to TRBD1. Per germline, CDR1 SGHTA and CDR2 FQGNSA. The CDR3 is 15 amino acids. With V trimmed by 5 bases and J by 9 bases, 8 bases remained unmatched. CDR3 coding DNA: TGTGCCAGCAGCCAACGGACAGGGGAGGCTTCACCCCTCCACTTT. It is translated as CASSQRTGEASPLHF.

This clonotype was seen ten or more times. This chain links TRBV7-2 with TRBJ2-5; the D is unclear. Trimming removed 0 bases at V and 6 bases at J, with 5 bases between. The CDR3 runs 12 residues. CDR1 and CDR2 from the germline V gene are SGHTA and FQGNSA. This chain's CDR3 is CASSLARQTQYF. Written as DNA, the CDR3 is TGTGCCAGCAGCTTAGCCCGGCAGACCCAGTACTTC.

This clonotype showed up many times. The genes are TRBV29-1 and TRBJ2-1; 10 nucleotides agree with TRBD2. Germline CDR1 SQVTM, CDR2 ANQGSEA. The CDR3 runs 16 residues. The J segment lost 9 bases and the V segment lost 0 bases, leaving 11 bases of the junction unmatched. The CDR3 is CSVEDRGSGRLSEQFF. The CDR3 nucleotides read TGCAGCGTTGAAGATCGAGGTAGCGGGAGGTTAAGTGAGCAGTTCTTC.

Many counts were recorded for this clonotype. The V gene is TRBV6-4, the J gene TRBJ2-7; 7 bases align to TRBD2. Per the germline V gene, CDR1 is MRHNA and CDR2 is SNTAGT. The CDR3 has 12 residues. Trimming at V came to 6 bases and at J to 4 bases, leaving 3 bases not matched to a gene. The CDR3 loop is CASRGAGYEQYF. The CDR3 nucleotides are TGTGCCAGCAGGGGAGCGGGGTACGAGCAGTACTTC.

This clonotype was observed a handful of times. J is TRBJ2-7 and V is TRBV7-9; TRBD2 matches at 7 bases. Germline V lookup: CDR1 SEHNR, CDR2 FQNEAQ (reference sequence). This CDR3 spans 15 amino acids. V was pared by 4 bases and J by 6 bases, with 12 bases of the junction left unmatched. In DNA form, the CDR3 reads TGTGCCAGCAGCTCCCCAGGACTAGAGGGCTCCGAGCAGTACTTC. Translating it yields CASSSPGLEGSEQYF.

The rearrangement links TRBV5-1 to TRBJ1-2; D gene unclear. The CDR3 loop spans 15 amino acids. V was trimmed by 0 bases and J by 0 bases, leaving 9 bases between them. Per the germline V gene, CDR1 is SGHRS and CDR2 is YFSETQ. The CDR3 nucleotides are TGCGCCAGCAGCTTGGTGGGGTTAGCTAACTATGGCTACACCTTC. It translates to CASSLVGLANYGYTF.

This chain connects TRBV10-3 to TRBJ2-2, with 7 bases fitting TRBD1. There are 15 residues in the CDR3. V lost 6 bases, J lost 1 base, and 5 bases stayed unmatched. Germline V lookup: CDR1 ENHRY, CDR2 SYGVKD. The CDR3 loop reads CAIRPWTGNTGELFF. CDR3 sequence (DNA): TGTGCCATCAGGCCTTGGACAGGGAACACCGGGGAGCTGTTTTTT.

This clonotype was found many times. The chain recombines TRBV5-1 with TRBJ2-1; D call uncertain. This CDR3 has 14 amino acids. Looked up from germline, CDR1 is SGHRS and CDR2 is YFSETQ. The V end lost 0 bases, the J end lost 4 bases, and 8 bases lay between the germline ends. As DNA, the CDR3 is TGCGCCAGCAGCTTGGCCCGGCCTTACAATGAGCAGTTCTTC. The encoded protein is CASSLARPYNEQFF.

This clonotype was recorded many times. This chain uses TRBV20-1 with TRBJ1-5; no firm D call. Germline CDR1 and CDR2: DFQATT and SNEGSKA (reference sequence). The CDR3 totals 14 residues. V gave up 3 bases and J gave up 0 bases, with 9 bases separating them. The CDR3 nucleotides read TGCAGTGCTAGCGTTGCGCTTAGCAATCAGCCCCAGCATTTT. Protein: CSASVALSNQPQHF.

This clonotype has at least ten counts. The V call is TRBV9, the J call TRBJ2-7; 11 bases are shared with TRBD1. Germline lookup yields CDR1 SGDLS and CDR2 YYNGEE. CDR3 length equals 14 residues. V lost 3 bases, J lost 5 bases, and 4 bases stayed unmatched. Written as DNA, the CDR3 is TGTGCCAGCAGCGCCGGACAGGGGGCAGACGAGCAGTACTTC. Translation: CASSAGQGADEQYF.

The chain joins TRBV27 to TRBJ2-5; D gene uncertain. The CDR3 is made up of 13 amino acids. Germline V gene lookup returns CDR1 MNHEY and CDR2 SMNVEV (reference sequence). V was clipped by 3 bases and J by 9 bases, with 14 bases between them. As DNA, the CDR3 is TGTGCCAGCAGTTTTCGTGCCCTTGACGCCCAGTACTTC. Translating it yields CASSFRALDAQYF.

Many counts were recorded for this clonotype. CDR3 coding DNA: TGTGCCACCAGCAGAGATTCCCCCCCTAGCGGGAGTGAGACCCAGTACTTC. Translation: CATSRDSPPSGSETQYF. This chain joins TRBV15 and TRBJ2-5, with 10 bases matching TRBD2. The CDR3 has 17 residues. V lost 0 bases, J lost 5 bases, and 9 bases stayed unmatched. Germline assignment: CDR1 LNHNV and CDR2 YYDKDF (reference sequence).

The table lists this clonotype with many counts. J is TRBJ2-3 and V is TRBV7-9, with D uncertain. The V and J ends lost 7 bases and 4 bases respectively, with 9 bases between them. Per the germline V gene, CDR1 is SEHNR and CDR2 is FQNEAQ (reference sequence). The CDR3 loop spans 12 amino acids. The CDR3 loop is CASNSVPDTQYF. DNA of the CDR3: TGTGCCAGCAATAGTGTTCCAGATACGCAGTATTTT.

The table lists this clonotype with many counts. The V and J genes are TRBV7-9 and TRBJ2-1; TRBD2 agrees at 11 bases. Per germline, CDR1 SEHNR and CDR2 FQNEAQ (reference sequence). With 1 base clipped from V and 5 bases from J, the junction kept 4 bases outside the gene matches. The CDR3 contains 16 residues. Written as DNA, the CDR3 is TGTGCCAGCAGCTTAGTGGCGACTAGCGGGAACAATGAGCAGTTCTTC. This translates into CASSLVATSGNNEQFF.